These T cell receptor beta chains were read from a single sample in a study of post-analysis software for immune sequencing data. MiXCR, applied by TCRdb to the PCR reads, yields one record per CDR3 protein. The table records around 200,000 distinct CDR3 sequences, roughly 28% of them present only once. The source material was blood. The receptors shown here come from a girl aged 2 to 17 with multiple sclerosis. The CDR3 runs from the conserved cysteine through the conserved F or W. Each record gives: D gene, clone size, J gene, V gene, CDR3 DNA, CDR3 protein. The D gene is left open where the match is weak. Expanded clones are given a class, and other clones once, few, many or no size at all.

D: TRBD1; size: many; J: TRBJ1-6; V: TRBV7-9; DNA: TGTGCCAGCAGCCCTGGGGACAGGGTTAATTCACCCCTCCACTTT; CDR3: CASSPGDRVNSPLHF
D: NA; size: many; J: TRBJ1-2; V: TRBV29-1; DNA: TGCAGCGTTGTGGTAAAAGGGACTAACTATGGCTACACCTTC; CDR3: CSVVVKGTNYGYTF
D: TRBD1; size: NA; J: TRBJ2-5; V: TRBV12-5; DNA: TGTGCTAGTGGTTTTTCAGGGACAGGGGGTCGTGAGCAGTACTTC; CDR3: CASGFSGTGGREQYF
D: TRBD1; size: few; J: TRBJ2-5; V: TRBV5-1; DNA: TGCGCCAGCAGCTTGGCCGGGACAGGGGGGCAGACCCAGTACTTC; CDR3: CASSLAGTGGQTQYF
D: NA; size: many; J: TRBJ2-3; V: TRBV6-2/TRBV6-3; DNA: TGTGCCAGCCGCCGGGCAGGGGTCACAGATACGCAGTATTTT; CDR3: CASRRAGVTDTQYF
D: TRBD1; size: NA; J: TRBJ1-1; V: TRBV6-6; DNA: TGTGCCAGCATTATCGGACAGGGGGTCGTGGTTGGTCCTGAAGCTTTCTTT; CDR3: CASIIGQGVVVGPEAFF
D: NA; size: few; J: TRBJ2-5; V: TRBV5-1; DNA: TGCGCCAGCAGCTACTACGGGACCGGCGGGGAGACCCAGTACTTC; CDR3: CASSYYGTGGETQYF
D: TRBD1; size: NA; J: TRBJ2-1; V: TRBV30; DNA: TGTGCCTGGGAAGAGATAGGGGGCTGGTATGAGCAGTTCTTC; CDR3: CAWEEIGGWYEQFF
D: NA; size: NA; J: TRBJ2-2; V: TRBV7-9; DNA: TGTGCCAGCAGCCGGAGGAACACCGGGGAGCTGTTTTTT; CDR3: CASSRRNTGELFF
D: NA; size: NA; J: TRBJ2-7; V: TRBV20-1; DNA: TGCAGTGCTGCGCAAGGGGTCTCCTACGAGCAGTACTTC; CDR3: CSAAQGVSYEQYF
D: NA; size: NA; J: TRBJ2-4; V: TRBV29-1; DNA: TGCAGCGTCTCCTTGGGGGCTGAGGACATTCAGTACTTC; CDR3: CSVSLGAEDIQYF
D: TRBD2; size: NA; J: TRBJ2-2; V: TRBV5-1; DNA: TGCGCCAGCAGCTCCGGTCCGACTAGCGGGAGTACCGGGGAGCTGTTTTTT; CDR3: CASSSGPTSGSTGELFF
D: TRBD1; size: NA; J: TRBJ1-5; V: TRBV4-1; DNA: TGCGCCAGCAGCCAACCTACCGGGACAGTGGATGATCAGCCCCAGCATTTT; CDR3: CASSQPTGTVDDQPQHF
D: TRBD1; size: NA; J: TRBJ1-2; V: TRBV12-3/TRBV12-4; DNA: TGTGCCAGCAGACGACAGGGAGGGGCCTATGGCTACACCTTC; CDR3: CASRRQGGAYGYTF
D: TRBD1; size: few; J: TRBJ1-2; V: TRBV7-9; DNA: TGTGCCAGCAGCTTAGAAGGACAGGGGACCTATGGCTACACCTTC; CDR3: CASSLEGQGTYGYTF
D: TRBD2; size: NA; J: TRBJ2-7; V: TRBV6-2/TRBV6-3; DNA: TGTGTCAGCACCAGCGGGGGGGGGACCTCCTACGAGCAGTACTTC; CDR3: CVSTSGGGTSYEQYF
D: NA; size: NA; J: TRBJ2-7; V: TRBV29-1; DNA: TGCAGCGTTGCCTACACACCTTCCGCCTACGAGCAGTACTTC; CDR3: CSVAYTPSAYEQYF
D: TRBD2; size: many; J: TRBJ2-4; V: TRBV6-5; DNA: TGTGCCAGCAGTTACAGCGGGCGGGAGTTCGACATTCAGTACTTC; CDR3: CASSYSGREFDIQYF
D: NA; size: many; J: TRBJ2-7; V: TRBV27; DNA: TGTGCCAGCAGTTTGCTAGGGCAGGGGTCTTACGAGCAGTACTTC; CDR3: CASSLLGQGSYEQYF
D: NA; size: NA; J: TRBJ1-2; V: TRBV11-2; DNA: TGTGCCAGCAGCTTAGGGGGCCAATATGGCTACACCTTC; CDR3: CASSLGGQYGYTF
D: TRBD2; size: NA; J: TRBJ2-1; V: TRBV5-1; DNA: TGCGCCAGCAGCTTGGCCAGGACTAGCGGGGCCAACGAGCAGTTCTTC; CDR3: CASSLARTSGANEQFF
D: TRBD1; size: many; J: TRBJ2-7; V: TRBV12-3/TRBV12-4; DNA: TGTGCCAGCACCCGGGGACAGGTATCCTACGAGCAGTACTTC; CDR3: CASTRGQVSYEQYF
D: NA; size: few; J: TRBJ1-5; V: TRBV6-5; DNA: TGTGCCAGCAGTCCACGCAGGGGAAGTCAGCCCCAGCATTTT; CDR3: CASSPRRGSQPQHF
D: NA; size: once; J: TRBJ2-1; V: TRBV20-1; DNA: TGCAGTGCTAGAGATCGTGTAGCACTAGAAAGGAGTGAGCAGTTCTTC; CDR3: CSARDRVALERSEQFF
D: NA; size: NA; J: TRBJ1-1; V: TRBV5-1; DNA: TGCGCCAGCAGCTTGACGATGAACACTGAAGCTTTCTTT; CDR3: CASSLTMNTEAFF
D: TRBD2; size: many; J: TRBJ2-1; V: TRBV20-1; DNA: TGCAGTGCTAGCGTGGCTAGCGGGAGACGCTACAATGAGCAGTTCTTC; CDR3: CSASVASGRRYNEQFF
D: NA; size: NA; J: TRBJ2-1; V: TRBV14; DNA: TGTGCCAGCTCAGCCATCGGACAACGGGCCTCCTACAATGAGCAGTTCTTC; CDR3: CASSAIGQRASYNEQFF
D: NA; size: NA; J: TRBJ1-5; V: TRBV20-1; DNA: TGCAGTGCCCCCGGGACGGGGGGCAATCAGCCCCAGCATTTT; CDR3: CSAPGTGGNQPQHF
D: NA; size: NA; J: TRBJ2-1; V: TRBV7-2; DNA: TGTGCCAGCAGCGATGACAGTTTCAATGAGCAGTTCTTC; CDR3: CASSDDSFNEQFF
D: TRBD1; size: many; J: TRBJ2-1; V: TRBV7-9; DNA: TGTGCCAGCAGCGAAGATGGGACAGGAGGTCGGATAAGTGAGCAGTTCTTC; CDR3: CASSEDGTGGRISEQFF
D: TRBD2; size: few; J: TRBJ2-1; V: TRBV4-2; DNA: TGTGCCAGCAGCCAAGATCGAGGGCTAGCGGGGGGGGAGCAGTTCTTC; CDR3: CASSQDRGLAGGEQFF
D: NA; size: NA; J: TRBJ2-3; V: TRBV27; DNA: TGTGCCAGCAGTTTACCCCCGGGCCCCTCGATGGGTACGCAGTATTTT; CDR3: CASSLPPGPSMGTQYF
D: TRBD1; size: few; J: TRBJ2-5; V: TRBV19; DNA: TGTGCCAGTATACAGGGGAAACAAGAGACCCAGTACTTC; CDR3: CASIQGKQETQYF
D: NA; size: many; J: TRBJ2-5; V: TRBV15; DNA: TGTGCCACCAGCAGGGGGGCAGAGACCCAGTACTTC; CDR3: CATSRGAETQYF
D: NA; size: few; J: TRBJ1-5; V: TRBV20-1; DNA: TGCAGTGCTAGAGGGAACAACAGGGTCAGCAATCAGCCCCAGCATTTT; CDR3: CSARGNNRVSNQPQHF
D: NA; size: NA; J: TRBJ2-5; V: TRBV4-1; DNA: TGCGCCAGCAGCCAAGGAGTTAGGGAGACCCAGTACTTC; CDR3: CASSQGVRETQYF
D: NA; size: NA; J: TRBJ2-1; V: TRBV6-5; DNA: TGTGCCAGCAGTTACTCGAAGGGCAGGTGGAGCTCCTACAATGAGCAGTTCTTC; CDR3: CASSYSKGRWSSYNEQFF
D: NA; size: medium-sized; J: TRBJ2-5; V: TRBV5-6; DNA: TGTGCCAGCAGCCTTCCCACACAAGAGACCCAGTACTTC; CDR3: CASSLPTQETQYF
D: NA; size: few; J: TRBJ1-2; V: TRBV3-1; DNA: TGTGCCAGCAGCAAGAGGGTCAACTATGGCTACACCTTC; CDR3: CASSKRVNYGYTF
D: TRBD2; size: few; J: TRBJ2-5; V: TRBV6-6; DNA: TGTGCCAGCAGTTGGGGGGGACAAGAGACCCAGTACTTC; CDR3: CASSWGGQETQYF
D: NA; size: NA; J: TRBJ1-2; V: TRBV7-8; DNA: TGTGCCAGCAGCACCCGGACAGTGAATAACTATGGCTACACCTTC; CDR3: CASSTRTVNNYGYTF
D: TRBD2; size: few; J: TRBJ2-3; V: TRBV5-1; DNA: TGCGCCAGCAGCCACAAAGCGGGAGGGGTAGATACGCAGTATTTT; CDR3: CASSHKAGGVDTQYF
D: TRBD1; size: many; J: TRBJ1-2; V: TRBV6-6; DNA: TGTGCCAGCAGTTCCAACGCGGGACAGGGTTCCGCTGGCTACACCTTC; CDR3: CASSSNAGQGSAGYTF
D: NA; size: NA; J: TRBJ1-4; V: TRBV29-1; DNA: TGCAGCGTTGTTCTGGGGCGAGAAAAACTGTTTTTT; CDR3: CSVVLGREKLFF
D: TRBD1; size: NA; J: TRBJ2-1; V: TRBV19; DNA: TGTGCCAGCAGGGAGCACCGGACAGGGTCCCCCTCGGGTGAGCAGTTCTTC; CDR3: CASREHRTGSPSGEQFF
D: NA; size: NA; J: TRBJ2-2; V: TRBV12-3/TRBV12-4; DNA: TGTGCCAGCAGTCCGTGGGACCGGAAGGCCGGGGAGCTGTTTTTT; CDR3: CASSPWDRKAGELFF
D: NA; size: NA; J: TRBJ2-3; V: TRBV5-1; DNA: TGCGCCAGCAGCTTCCGCGGGGACACAGATACGCAGTATTTT; CDR3: CASSFRGDTDTQYF
D: TRBD1; size: few; J: TRBJ2-2; V: TRBV20-1; DNA: TGCAGTGCGCGACAGGGGGCGCGTAGCACCGGGGAGCTGTTTTTT; CDR3: CSARQGARSTGELFF
D: NA; size: few; J: TRBJ2-5; V: TRBV5-1; DNA: TGCGCCAGCAGCCTGCGACAGGAGGGAGAGACCCAGTACTTC; CDR3: CASSLRQEGETQYF